Below, 25 T cell receptor beta chains from the same sample are listed, as sequenced in a study of technical replicates of blood from a few donors. Assay used: immunoSEQ multiplex PCR; TCRdb lists only in-frame clones, some missing. This repertoire shows about 89,000 clones, 90% to 95% found once; its top ten account for more than 0.2%. The sequenced sample was T cells isolated from PBMCs. Every receptor here comes from a human donor in good health.

This chain joins TRBV27 and TRBJ2-7, with 8 nucleotides matching TRBD1. Germline assignment: CDR1 MNHEY and CDR2 SMNVEV (reference sequence). The CDR3 runs 12 residues. Trimming cost V 4 bases and J 5 bases; bases outside gene matches: 1. The CDR3 here is CASSSQGDEQYF. The CDR3, as DNA: TGTGCCAGCAGTTCACAGGGGGACGAGCAGTACTTC.

The rearrangement joins TRBV5-1 to TRBJ2-5; 7 positions agree with TRBD1. Looked up from germline, CDR1 is SGHRS and CDR2 is YFSETQ. This CDR3 comprises 14 residues. The V and J ends lost 3 bases and 2 bases, in that order; junction bases with no gene match: 4. This CDR3 is CASSSSRGQETQYF. The CDR3 DNA follows: TGCGCCAGCAGCTCTTCCAGGGGGCAAGAGACCCAGTACTTC.

This sequence joins TRBV5-1 and TRBJ2-1; D not resolved. CDR3 size: 14 residues. CDR1 is SGHRS, CDR2 YFSETQ, per germline. Trimming took off 0 bases at V and 9 bases at J, with 13 bases between the two ends. The CDR3 DNA reads as TGCGCCAGCAGCTTGGGTACCTCGCCGGGTGAGCAGTTCTTC. It is translated as CASSLGTSPGEQFF.

The CDR3 DNA is TGTGCCAGCAGTACTAACTTGAACACTGAAGCTTTCTTT. It codes for CASSTNLNTEAFF. The V and J genes are TRBV27 and TRBJ1-1; D ambiguous. The CDR3 is 13 amino acids. CDR1 and CDR2 (germline): MNHEY, SMNVEV (reference sequence). V was cut by 5 bases and J by 0 bases, with 7 bases left in between.

The J gene is TRBJ1-4, the V gene TRBV4-1; D call uncertain. This CDR3 has 14 residues. CDR1 and CDR2 from the germline V gene are MGHRA and YSYEKL. Trimming took 1 base from V and 5 from J, leaving 8 bases between them. Here the CDR3 reads CASSQATGNEKLFF. The CDR3 nucleotides read TGCGCCAGCAGCCAAGCAACGGGAAATGAAAAACTGTTTTTT.

J is TRBJ2-7 and V is TRBV29-1, with 7 bases aligning to TRBD2. Germline V CDR1 and CDR2: SQVTM, ANQGSEA. With V trimmed by 6 bases and J by 4 bases, 9 bases remained unmatched. The CDR3 loop spans 13 amino acids. The CDR3 is CSVRTSSEYEQYF. The CDR3 DNA follows: TGCAGCGTCAGGACTAGTTCTGAATACGAGCAGTACTTC.

The J gene is TRBJ1-2, the V gene TRBV12-5, with 11 bases that match TRBD1. Germline lookup yields CDR1 LGHNT and CDR2 FRNRAP. V gave up 3 bases and J gave up 5 bases; unmatched junction bases: 8. The CDR3 is 16 residues long. CDR3 residues: CASGLRTGGRVYGYTF. CDR3 bases: TGTGCTAGTGGTTTACGGACAGGGGGCCGTGTTTATGGCTACACCTTC.

The chain joins TRBV14 to TRBJ1-6, with D perhaps matching TRBD1 (6 bases). V gave up 8 bases and J gave up 7 bases, with 30 bases separating them. Per germline, CDR1 SGHDN and CDR2 FVKESK. This CDR3 is built from 19 residues. In nucleotides, the CDR3 is TGTGCCAGCCGAACAAGTTTCCGGGGCCAGACAGGATTCAATTCACCCCTCCACTTT. Residues: CASRTSFRGQTGFNSPLHF.

The gene calls are TRBV19 and TRBJ1-1; 11 bases agree with TRBD1. CDR3 length: 13 amino acids. J lost 2 bases, V lost 8 bases, and 1 base had no gene match. The germline V gene has CDR1 LNHDA and CDR2 SQIVND (reference sequence). CDR3 region: CASGTGGNTEAFF. CDR3 nucleotides: TGTGCCAGTGGGACAGGGGGTAACACTGAAGCTTTCTTT.

Points on this clone: Other DNA sequences of this sample code for an identical CDR3. The chain is built from TRBV7-9 and TRBJ2-7; D perhaps matches TRBD1 (6 bases). CDR1 is SEHNR, CDR2 FQNEAQ, per germline (reference sequence). The CDR3 has 12 residues. The V gene lost 3 bases and the J gene lost 5 bases, with 8 bases spanning the gap. CDR3 nucleotides: TGTGCCAGCAGCTTTGGGACAAACGAGCAGTACTTC. This codes for CASSFGTNEQYF.

The V call is TRBV2, the J call TRBJ2-4; D is ambiguous. CDR1 SNHLY and CDR2 FYNNEI come from the germline V gene. Trimming took 3 bases from V and 2 from J, leaving 5 bases between them. The CDR3 runs 13 residues. The CDR3 region is CASSDYPKNIQYF. CDR3 in DNA: TGTGCCAGCAGTGATTATCCCAAAAACATTCAGTACTTC. Together with reference TRBV2 and TRBJ2-4, the CDR3 gives the full variable domain: EPEVTQTPSHQVTQMGQEVILRCVPISNHLYFYWYRQILGQKVEFLVSFYNNEISEKSEIFDDQFSVERPDGSNFTLKIRSTKLEDSAMYFCASSDYPKNIQYFGAGTRLSVL.

The rearrangement uses TRBV7-7 and TRBJ2-1; 8 nucleotides agree with TRBD2. After removal of 0 bases from V and 8 bases from J, the junction contained 18 bases not matched to a gene. The CDR3 extends over 19 amino acids. The germline V gene has CDR1 SSHAT and CDR2 FNYEAQ (reference sequence). CDR3 DNA sequence: TGTGCCAGCAGCTTAGCCCCCCCCAGCGGGAGTGCAAAGGGCGATGAGCAGTTCTTC. This gives the protein CASSLAPPSGSAKGDEQFF.

J is TRBJ1-2 and V is TRBV2, with 9 bases that match TRBD1. This CDR3 has 17 residues. Per germline, CDR1 SNHLY and CDR2 FYNNEI. V was pared by 6 bases and J by 4 bases, with 15 bases of the junction left unmatched. DNA of the CDR3: TGTGCCAGCAGGGACGGACAGGGGTCCTCACTCCTCTATGGCTACACCTTC. It specifies CASRDGQGSSLLYGYTF.

CDR3 loop: CASSLGSYNEQFF. In DNA, the CDR3 is TGTGCCAGCAGCTTGGGGAGCTACAATGAGCAGTTCTTC. The V and J genes are TRBV5-4 and TRBJ2-1; no clear D. Germline loops: CDR1 SGHNT, CDR2 YYREEE (reference sequence). V dropped 0 bases and J dropped 3 bases, with 4 bases sitting between them. CDR3 length equals 13 residues.

The genes are TRBV5-6 and TRBJ2-1; 7 bases fit TRBD1. V shed 4 bases and J 8 bases; nucleotides not matched to a gene: 12. The CDR3 extends over 15 amino acids. The V gene's germline CDR1 is SGHDT and CDR2 YYEEEE. The CDR3: CASSLTDRPRDEQFF. The DNA of the CDR3 is TGTGCCAGCAGCCTAACGGACAGGCCCCGGGATGAGCAGTTCTTC. The full variable domain, in which reference TRBV5-6 and TRBJ2-1 provide the parts outside the CDR3, is DAGVTQSPTHLIKTRGQQVTLRCSPKSGHDTVSWYQQALGQGPQFIFQYYEEEERQRGNFPDRFSGHQFPNYSSELNVNALLLGDSALYLCASSLTDRPRDEQFFGPGTRLTVL.

The J gene is TRBJ2-7, the V gene TRBV15; 7 bases agree with TRBD1. Germline-derived CDR1 and CDR2 are LNHNV and YYDKDF (reference sequence). The CDR3 extends over 15 amino acids. V shed 2 bases, J shed 3 bases, and the junction held 7 bases outside the gene matches. CDR3 amino acids: CATSRPTGMGYEQYF. The CDR3 bases are TGTGCCACCAGCAGACCGACAGGGATGGGCTACGAGCAGTACTTC. Full variable domain (remainder filled in from reference TRBV15 and TRBJ2-7): DAMVIQNPRYQVTQFGKPVTLSCSQTLNHNVMYWYQQKSSQAPKLLFHYYDKDFNNEADTPDNFQSRRPNTSFCFLDIRSPGLGDTAMYLCATSRPTGMGYEQYFGPGTRLTVT.

The V and J genes are TRBV5-1 and TRBJ2-1; 8 nucleotides align to TRBD1. The CDR3 consists of 19 residues. Germline V CDR1 and CDR2: SGHRS, YFSETQ. V shed 3 bases, J shed 7 bases, and the junction held 21 bases outside the gene matches. CDR3 sequence (DNA): TGCGCCAGCAGCTGGGGACAGGCTGGTTTAGTTATGTACAATAATGAGCAGTTCTTC. Its translation is CASSWGQAGLVMYNNEQFF. Full variable domain (missing parts from reference TRBV5-1 and TRBJ2-1): KAGVTQTPRYLIKTRGQQVTLSCSPISGHRSVSWYQQTPGQGLQFLFEYFSETQRNKGNFPGRFSGRQFSNSRSEMNVSTLELGDSALYLCASSWGQAGLVMYNNEQFFGPGTRLTVL.

The chain links TRBV5-1 to TRBJ2-7; D possibly corresponds to TRBD2 (6 bases). V was cut by 2 bases and J by 2 bases, with 11 bases left in between. The CDR3 covers 14 residues. Looked up from germline, CDR1 is SGHRS and CDR2 is YFSETQ. The CDR3 is CASSFGGVTYEQYF. DNA for the CDR3: TGCGCCAGCAGCTTTGGCGGGGTTACCTACGAGCAGTACTTC. Using reference TRBV5-1 and TRBJ2-7 for the parts outside the CDR3, the full variable domain is KAGVTQTPRYLIKTRGQQVTLSCSPISGHRSVSWYQQTPGQGLQFLFEYFSETQRNKGNFPGRFSGRQFSNSRSEMNVSTLELGDSALYLCASSFGGVTYEQYFGPGTRLTVT.

This chain uses TRBV28 with TRBJ2-1; D is uncertain. V dropped 6 bases and J dropped 5 bases, with 5 bases sitting between them. Germline V gene sequence: CDR1 MDHEN, CDR2 SYDVKM. The CDR3 extends over 11 amino acids. The CDR3 is CASSPDNEQFF. The CDR3 nucleotides are TGTGCCAGCAGCCCAGACAATGAGCAGTTCTTC.

J is TRBJ2-1 and V is TRBV21-1; the table's D call, TRBD1, has no DNA check behind it. TRBV21-1 is shown as a pseudogene. The CDR3 sequence is 15 residues long. DNA of the CDR3: TGTGCCAGCAGCAAAGAGGAGACAGGGTACAATGAGCAGTTCTTC. Translated, it gives CASSKEETGYNEQFF.

This chain uses TRBV13 with TRBJ2-7; the match to TRBD1 covers 7 bases. The V segment lost 5 bases and the J segment 8 bases; nucleotides outside the gene matches: 12. Germline lookup yields CDR1 PRHDT and CDR2 FYEKMQ (reference sequence). There are 14 residues in the CDR3. CDR3 DNA: TGTGCCAGCAGCGCCGGGACAGCCACCCTCCAGCAGTACTTC. Its protein product is CASSAGTATLQQYF.

The rearrangement joins TRBV14 to TRBJ2-7; the match to TRBD2 covers 7 bases. The germline gives CDR1 SGHDN, CDR2 FVKESK. The CDR3 has 15 amino acids. V gave up 5 bases and J gave up 0 bases; unmatched junction bases: 7. The CDR3 region has the DNA TGTGCCAGCAGCAAACAGCGGGGCGGCTCCTACGAGCAGTACTTC. Amino acid sequence: CASSKQRGGSYEQYF.

The V and J genes are TRBV5-1 and TRBJ2-5; 7 nucleotides align to TRBD1. The length of the CDR3 is 14 residues. The trim removed 3 bases at V and 2 bases at J, leaving 4 bases unmatched. Germline CDR1 and CDR2: SGHRS and YFSETQ. The CDR3 region has the DNA TGCGCCAGCAGCTCAGGACAGGTTCAAGAGACCCAGTACTTC. Its translation is CASSSGQVQETQYF. Based on the CDR3 plus reference TRBV5-1 and TRBJ2-5, the full variable domain is KAGVTQTPRYLIKTRGQQVTLSCSPISGHRSVSWYQQTPGQGLQFLFEYFSETQRNKGNFPGRFSGRQFSNSRSEMNVSTLELGDSALYLCASSSGQVQETQYFGPGTRLLVL.

The rearrangement uses TRBV2 and TRBJ1-5; the D gene is possibly TRBD1 (6 bases). Germline assignment: CDR1 SNHLY and CDR2 FYNNEI. V was clipped by 5 bases and J by 6 bases, with 14 bases between them. The CDR3 extends over 14 amino acids. The CDR3, as DNA: TGTGCCAGCAGTCCCGACAGGCTGGGTCAGCCCCAGCATTTT. Protein sequence: CASSPDRLGQPQHF.

The gene calls are TRBV20-1 and TRBJ2-7; weak D call: TRBD1 (6 bases). Germline CDR1 DFQATT, CDR2 SNEGSKA (reference sequence). This CDR3 has 11 amino acids. V shed 6 bases and J shed 3 bases, with 9 bases lying between them. The CDR3, as DNA: TGCAGTGCCAGGGGAAACTACGAGCAGTACTTC. This translates into CSARGNYEQYF.